Here is one T cell receptor beta chain with its context. Participants spanned ages about 18 to 89 years and resided in 24 US areas. Cohorts were based on clinical histories the participants reported. A COVID-19 case was met by exposed participants within 2 weeks before study entry. The germline V gene has CDR1 MNHEY and CDR2 SVGEGT. The J segment lost 5 bases and the V segment lost 2 bases, leaving 12 bases of the junction unmatched. The CDR3 covers 17 residues. This entry comes from a study of blood T cell repertoires in COVID-19. The overall study: The analysed material was cDNA or gDNA that came from T cells, B-cell-depleted T cells, or PBMCs.

Method: immunoSEQ multiplex PCR; TCRdb's copy keeps in-frame clones and lacks some. The repertoire consists of fewer than 350,000 clones, with about 85% occurring once and the leading ten covering over 1.5%. This clonotype was sampled from a woman aged 25 to 39 who had been exposed to COVID-19. Sequencing input: PBMCs or T cells enriched from blood (not recorded which). The V and J genes are TRBV6-2 or TRBV6-3 and TRBJ2-5, with 9 bases aligning to TRBD2. In nucleotides, the CDR3 is TGTGCCAGCAGTTACCGCCGCGGGGGGGCCGCGACGGAGACCCAGTACTTC. Translated, it gives CASSYRRGGAATETQYF.